This T cell receptor beta chain comes out of a study of T cells in Graves' hyperthyroidism and ophthalmopathy. Regions amplified from RNA transcripts were the TCR beta CDR3 regions. HTBI primers were the set used in a first-round RT-PCR of the TCR CDR3. TCRdb re-called the multiplex PCR reads with MiXCR, one entry per CDR3 protein. The table has almost 250,000 distinct CDR3 sequences, around 25% seen once. This clonotype was counted a few times. V shed 2 bases and J shed 1 base, with 11 bases lying between them. The CDR3 has 15 amino acids. CDR1 is MNHEY and CDR2 is SVGAGI in the germline V gene. The TCR originated in a woman between 40 and 50 years old with Graves' ophthalmopathy. The rearrangement joins TRBV6-5 to TRBJ1-1; D not resolved. The sequencing input was blood. The CDR3 sequence: CASSYLGPKNTEAFF. CDR3 bases: TGTGCCAGCAGTTACCTGGGCCCGAAGAACACTGAAGCTTTCTTT.